This entry is about one TCR beta chain. This record belongs to a study of blood T cell repertoires in COVID-19. The wider study: Some COVID-19 samples were acute and others convalescent; all came from the United States, Italy and Spain.

Produced via immunoSEQ multiplex PCR; TCRdb's table is partial and in-frame only. The sample lists about 200,000 clones; approximately 80% were seen once. Seattle researchers signed up patients amid active infection and tracked them longitudinally. The CDR3 is 15 amino acids. CDR1 and CDR2 (germline): MDHEN, SYDVKM. V lost 6 bases and J lost 1, with 15 bases in between. Sequencing used peripheral blood. This sequence joins TRBV28 and TRBJ1-2; no reliable D call. This TCR came from a man aged 55-75 years with COVID-19, enrolled during active disease. CDR3 DNA: TGTGCCAGCAGCCCGCCGGACTGGGATAACTATGGCTACACCTTC. Residues: CASSPPDWDNYGYTF.